The 8 T cell receptor beta chains below all came from one sample that was sequenced in a study of blood T cell repertoires in COVID-19. Sequenced by immunoSEQ multiplex PCR; TCRdb stores in-frame clones only, minus some. The table shows over 200,000 clones, with about 83% occurring only once. The specimen sequenced was peripheral blood. The origin of the receptors is a woman aged 50 to 60 with acute or convalescent COVID-19.

The rearrangement joins TRBV12-3 or TRBV12-4 to TRBJ1-2; the match to TRBD1 covers 9 bases. With 10 bases clipped from V and 8 bases from J, the junction kept 11 bases outside the gene matches. CDR3 length equals 13 residues. CDR3 amino acids: CATAPGQGVGYTF. As DNA, the CDR3 is TGTGCCACCGCCCCGGGACAGGGTGTCGGCTACACCTTC.

The sample holds one count of this clone. This chain uses TRBV29-1 with TRBJ2-7, with TRBD1 identical over 7 bases. CDR3 length: 14 residues. The germline gives CDR1 SQVTM, CDR2 ANQGSEA. The V gene end was trimmed by 5 bases and the J gene end by 1 base; junction bases not matched to a gene: 8. CDR3 coding DNA: TGCAGCGTTTTAGGACAGGAAAATTCCTACGAGCAGTACTTC. Its translation is CSVLGQENSYEQYF.

This clone has more than one count but fewer than ten. This sequence joins TRBV2 and TRBJ1-6; 7 bases match TRBD1. J gave up 10 bases and V 6 bases, and 9 bases lay outside the gene matches. Germline V gene data show CDR1 as SNHLY and CDR2 as FYNNEI. This CDR3 comprises 14 residues. The CDR3 loop is CASSPTGIESPLHF. In nucleotides, the CDR3 is TGTGCCAGCAGCCCGACAGGGATCGAATCACCCCTCCACTTT.

This rearrangement joins TRBV4-1 to TRBJ2-5; D is undetermined. V was pared by 0 bases and J by 1 base, with 12 bases between. Germline V lookup: CDR1 MGHRA, CDR2 YSYEKL. The length of the CDR3 is 16 residues. Here the CDR3 DNA reads TGCGCCAGCAGCCAAGACTTTGGGCAGCCCCAAGAGACCCAGTACTTC. Its protein is CASSQDFGQPQETQYF.

The rearrangement uses TRBV20-1 and TRBJ2-7, with D perhaps matching TRBD1 (6 bases). With 4 bases removed from V and 5 bases from J, the gap between germline ends came to 9 bases. The CDR3 has 11 amino acids. The germline V gene has CDR1 DFQATT and CDR2 SNEGSKA (reference sequence). CDR3 in DNA: TGCAGTGCTACGACAGGAGACGAGCAGTACTTC. This encodes CSATTGDEQYF.

The rearrangement uses TRBV5-1 and TRBJ2-3; tentatively, D is TRBD1 (6 bases). Between the trimmed V and J ends, which lost 5 bases and 5 bases, there was a span of 12 bases. The CDR3 consists of 13 residues. CDR1 and CDR2 (germline): SGHRS, YFSETQ. The CDR3 region has the DNA TGCGCCAGCAGAACAGGGTCCAAAGATACGCAGTATTTT. The encoded protein is CASRTGSKDTQYF.

The chain uses TRBV18 and TRBJ2-7; 13 nucleotides line up with TRBD2. Germline CDR1 reads KGHSH; CDR2 reads LQKENI. This CDR3 region has 15 residues. V shed 6 bases, J shed 2 bases, and the junction held 4 bases outside the gene matches. CDR3 sequence reads: CASSQGTSGAYEQYF. The CDR3 nucleotides are TGTGCCAGCTCCCAAGGGACTAGCGGGGCCTACGAGCAGTACTTC. The full variable domain, its missing parts supplied by reference TRBV18 and TRBJ2-7, is NAGVMQNPRHLVRRRGQEARLRCSPMKGHSHVYWYRQLPEEGLKFMVYLQKENIIDESGMPKERFSAEFPKEGPSILRIQQVVRGDSAAYFCASSQGTSGAYEQYFGPGTRLTVT.

The rearrangement joins TRBV5-5 to TRBJ2-7; 12 nucleotides agree with TRBD2. CDR1 SGHKS and CDR2 YYEKEE come from the germline V gene (reference sequence). The CDR3 loop spans 15 amino acids. V was pared by 2 bases and J by 7 bases, with 7 bases of the junction left unmatched. CDR3 in amino acids: CASSFRLAGEDEQYF. The CDR3 DNA is TGTGCCAGCAGCTTCCGACTAGCGGGAGAGGATGAGCAGTACTTC.